A selection of T cell receptor beta chains follows, all from one sample in a study of beta chain features in type 1 diabetes. The repertoire was sequenced with immunoSEQ multiplex PCR; TCRdb's copy has only in-frame clones and lacks some. In the table there are about 120,000 clones, around 15% of which are singletons. Sequencing was carried out using central memory CD4+ T cells from blood. The receptors here all came from a man younger than 40 with type 1 diabetes. Both conserved end residues are part of each CDR3. The D gene is left open where the match is weak. Size is stated for part of the rows, as once, few or many counts, or as a class when the clone is expanded.

j_call,cdr3_length,clone_size,d_call,v_call,cdr3_aa,cdr3_nt
TRBJ1-2,13,NA,TRBD1,TRBV5-1,CASTRDRLDGYTF,TGCGCCAGCACCAGGGACAGGTTGGATGGCTACACCTTC
TRBJ2-7,15,NA,TRBD1,TRBV23-1,CASSHPGQGTYEQYF,TGCGCCAGCAGTCACCCCGGACAGGGTACCTACGAGCAGTACTTC
TRBJ1-5,14,few,TRBD1,TRBV2,CASSESTGDQPQHF,TGTGCCAGCAGTGAATCGACAGGGGATCAGCCCCAGCATTTT
TRBJ1-2,15,NA,NA,TRBV5-6,CASSRWDVGVYGYTF,TGTGCCAGCAGCCGCTGGGACGTCGGAGTCTATGGCTACACCTTC
TRBJ1-1,12,NA,NA,TRBV14,CASSHTITEAFF,TGTGCCAGCAGCCACACAATCACTGAAGCTTTCTTT
TRBJ2-5,14,NA,NA,TRBV18,CASSPPWPQETQYF,TGTGCCAGCTCACCACCGTGGCCCCAAGAGACCCAGTACTTC
TRBJ2-1,15,many,TRBD2,TRBV2,CASSHSGSSYNEQFF,TGTGCCAGCAGCCATAGCGGGAGCTCCTACAATGAGCAGTTCTTC
TRBJ1-2,16,NA,TRBD1,TRBV27,CASTAAGTGGLRGYTF,TGTGCCAGCACCGCGGCCGGGACAGGGGGATTGAGGGGCTACACCTTC
TRBJ2-3,15,NA,NA,TRBV28,CASSPGGASTDTQYF,TGTGCCAGCAGTCCCGGCGGGGCTAGCACAGATACGCAGTATTTT
TRBJ1-6,14,few,NA,TRBV11-2,CASSLDSYNSPLHF,TGTGCCAGCAGCTTGGACAGCTATAATTCACCCCTCCACTTT
TRBJ1-5,13,few,NA,TRBV7-9,CASSPDSYQPQHF,TGTGCCAGCAGCCCAGACAGTTATCAGCCCCAGCATTTT
TRBJ2-5,22,NA,TRBD1,TRBV18,CASSPPVGTGLRMIHLKETQYF,TGTGCCAGCTCACCACCGGTTGGGACAGGGCTCCGAATGATCCACCTTAAAGAGACCCAGTACTTC
TRBJ2-7,14,NA,TRBD1,TRBV7-2,CASSVGQGSYEQYF,TGTGCCAGCAGCGTGGGACAGGGCTCCTACGAGCAGTACTTC
TRBJ2-1,12,few,NA,TRBV2,CASSDDINEQFF,TGTGCCAGCAGTGATGACATAAATGAGCAGTTCTTC
TRBJ2-5,19,few,NA,TRBV29-1,CSAKLANGDGIGGQETQYF,TGCAGCGCCAAGTTGGCAAATGGGGACGGTATAGGGGGGCAAGAGACCCAGTACTTC
TRBJ1-1,15,NA,TRBD1,TRBV6-1,CASNNLYRGDTEAFF,TGTGCCAGCAACAACCTCTACAGGGGAGACACTGAAGCTTTCTTT
TRBJ2-5,14,few,TRBD1,TRBV11-2,CASSREQGRETQYF,TGTGCCAGCAGCAGAGAACAGGGGAGAGAGACCCAGTACTTC
TRBJ2-1,13,few,NA,TRBV29-1,CSVDHDNYNEQFF,TGCAGCGTTGATCACGACAACTACAATGAGCAGTTCTTC
TRBJ2-5,17,few,TRBD1,TRBV11-2,CASSSLRGQRFQETQYF,TGTGCCAGCAGCTCCCTCCGGGGACAGAGGTTCCAAGAGACCCAGTACTTC
TRBJ2-3,16,NA,NA,TRBV1,CTSSRRRDLVTDTQYF,TGCACCAGCAGCCGCCGCCGGGACTTAGTCACAGATACGCAGTATTTT
TRBJ2-5,15,NA,NA,TRBV28,CASTRTGVPRETQYF,TGTGCCAGCACCAGGACGGGGGTTCCCCGGGAGACCCAGTACTTC
TRBJ1-1,11,few,NA,TRBV20-1,CSARSSAEAFF,TGCAGTGCTAGATCTTCGGCTGAAGCTTTCTTT
TRBJ2-7,15,NA,NA,TRBV27,CASSFSREGSYEQYF,TGTGCCAGCAGTTTTTCCCGTGAAGGGTCCTACGAGCAGTACTTC
TRBJ2-5,13,NA,TRBD2,TRBV6-1,CAVAGGALETQYF,TGTGCCGTAGCGGGGGGAGCCCTGGAGACCCAGTACTTC
TRBJ2-7,14,NA,NA,TRBV9,CASSPMGVGYEQYF,TGTGCCAGCAGTCCTATGGGGGTCGGCTACGAGCAGTACTTC
TRBJ1-2,15,NA,TRBD1,TRBV6-5,CASSSQGTGFYGYTF,TGTGCCAGCAGTAGCCAAGGGACAGGGTTCTATGGCTACACCTTC
TRBJ2-3,15,many,TRBD2,TRBV7-2,CASNLLAGNSDTQYF,TGTGCCAGCAACCTACTAGCGGGGAACTCAGATACGCAGTATTTT
TRBJ1-2,15,many,NA,TRBV14,CASSRVETVGYGYTF,TGTGCCAGCAGCCGCGTGGAGACAGTGGGCTATGGCTACACCTTC
TRBJ1-2,15,NA,NA,TRBV12-5,CASGSSGGESYGYTF,TGTGCTAGTGGTTCCTCCGGGGGGGAGAGCTATGGCTACACCTTC
TRBJ1-2,15,NA,NA,TRBV7-8,CASSLAGWGDYGYTF,TGTGCCAGCAGCTTAGCGGGATGGGGCGACTATGGCTACACCTTC
TRBJ2-3,16,NA,NA,TRBV4-1,CASSQDQGRSTDTQYF,TGCGCCAGCAGCCAAGATCAAGGTCGGAGCACAGATACGCAGTATTTT
TRBJ2-7,14,few,TRBD2,TRBV7-9,CASSLGLAGDWQYF,TGTGCCAGCAGCTTAGGCCTAGCGGGGGATTGGCAGTACTTC
TRBJ2-7,12,NA,TRBD1,TRBV2,CASSGQGAEQYF,TGTGCCAGCAGTGGACAGGGCGCCGAGCAGTACTTC